These 27 T cell receptor beta chains came from one sample sequenced in a study of T cell responses to AZD1222 COVID-19 vaccine (dated by TCRdb to the early 2020s). Libraries came from the immunoSEQ multiplex PCR assay. TCRdb stores this immuneACCESS table with in-frame sequences only. Part of the clones is absent; in the studies checked, under half of the shortfall reflects unresolved V genes, and no reason is known for the rest. The sample records about 100,000 clones, more than 70% of which are singletons. The ten largest clones add up to 4.2% of the sample. The time point tag for this specimen amounts to: baseline before first vaccination. The treatment or condition label, read with the paper, signifies: meningococcal conjugate vaccine given as trial control. Sequences were derived from peripheral blood, sampled on day 0 of MenACWY control vaccination. All receptors come from an adult in good health.

This CDR3 is CASSQSRGTSYEQYF. CDR3 sequence (DNA): TGCGCCAGCAGTCAAAGCCGGGGGACCTCCTACGAGCAGTACTTC. The chain joins TRBV4-1 to TRBJ2-7; a weak D match, TRBD2 (6 bases). V was shortened by 6 bases and J by 0 bases, with 15 bases between the two germline ends. The CDR3 loop spans 15 amino acids. Germline V gives CDR1 MGHRA, CDR2 YSYEKL.

The chain employs TRBV7-2 and TRBJ1-2, with TRBD1 matching over 8 bases. Germline values: CDR1 SGHTA, CDR2 FQGNSA. J lost 2 bases, V lost 0 bases, and 2 bases had no gene match. The CDR3 is 15 amino acids. In DNA, the CDR3 is TGTGCCAGCAGCTTAGCGACAGGGGCGAACTATGGCTACACCTTC. This codes for CASSLATGANYGYTF.

The V gene is TRBV5-4, the J gene TRBJ1-4; D perhaps matches TRBD1 (6 bases). Germline CDR1 and CDR2: SGHNT and YYREEE (reference sequence). The V end lost 2 bases, the J end lost 7 bases, and 15 bases lay between the germline ends. The CDR3 contains 15 residues. Here the CDR3 reads CASSLGGSKSEKLFF. CDR3 in DNA: TGTGCCAGCAGCTTAGGGGGGAGTAAATCTGAAAAACTGTTTTTT.

The genes are TRBV5-1 and TRBJ1-4, with a possible D match to TRBD1 (6 bases). With 4 bases removed from V and 7 bases from J, the gap between germline ends came to 23 bases. The CDR3 covers 17 residues. Germline V lookup: CDR1 SGHRS, CDR2 YFSETQ. CDR3 DNA: TGCGCCAGCAGCCCCCGCGGAGCCAGAGGGGGTATTGAAAAACTGTTTTTT. This sequence encodes CASSPRGARGGIEKLFF. The variable domain in full, completed from reference TRBV5-1 and TRBJ1-4, reads KAGVTQTPRYLIKTRGQQVTLSCSPISGHRSVSWYQQTPGQGLQFLFEYFSETQRNKGNFPGRFSGRQFSNSRSEMNVSTLELGDSALYLCASSPRGARGGIEKLFFGSGTQLSVL.

The chain links TRBV6-6 to TRBJ1-2; 10 bases align to TRBD1. CDR3 length: 14 amino acids. V shed 4 bases and J 8 bases; nucleotides not matched to a gene: 7. The germline CDR1 and CDR2 sequences are MNHNY and SVGAGI (reference sequence). DNA of the CDR3: TGTGCCAGCAGTTTCCCCGGGACAGGGGACGGCTACACCTTC. As protein: CASSFPGTGDGYTF.

The rearrangement joins TRBV6-5 to TRBJ2-1; no clear D gene. Deletions cut 7 bases from V and 2 bases from J, with 9 bases between. The CDR3 loop spans 13 amino acids. Germline V gene lookup returns CDR1 MNHEY and CDR2 SVGAGI. The CDR3 loop reads CASTPGPYNEQFF. The CDR3 coding sequence is TGTGCCAGCACCCCAGGACCCTACAATGAGCAGTTCTTC.

This sequence joins TRBV6-5 and TRBJ2-2; D gene uncertain. The V end was cut by 2 bases, the J end by 4 bases, with 11 bases between. The CDR3 has 15 residues. Per germline, CDR1 MNHEY and CDR2 SVGAGI. CDR3 loop: CASSYSTAPTGELFF. The CDR3 nucleotides are TGTGCCAGCAGTTACAGCACAGCTCCCACCGGGGAGCTGTTTTTT.

This clone has just a few counts. V gene TRBV14 combines with J gene TRBJ1-3, with D unclear. CDR3 length equals 13 residues. Trimming took off 4 bases at V and 0 bases at J, with 4 bases between the two ends. CDR1 SGHDN and CDR2 FVKESK come from the germline V gene. CDR3 in amino acids: CASSRDSGNTIYF. The CDR3 DNA reads as TGTGCCAGCAGCCGGGACTCTGGAAACACCATATATTTT.

The chain carries TRBV19 and TRBJ2-7; 7 bases fit TRBD1. The germline gives CDR1 LNHDA, CDR2 SQIVND (reference sequence). The length of the CDR3 is 14 residues. V dropped 5 bases and J dropped 4; count of bases not matched to a gene: 8. The CDR3 region has the DNA TGTGCCAGTAGTTCTTCGACAGGGTTGTACGAGCAGTACTTC. Amino acid sequence: CASSSSTGLYEQYF. Based on the CDR3 plus reference TRBV19 and TRBJ2-7, the full variable domain is DGGITQSPKYLFRKEGQNVTLSCEQNLNHDAMYWYRQDPGQGLRLIYYSQIVNDFQKGDIAEGYSVSREKKESFPLTVTSAQKNPTAFYLCASSSSTGLYEQYFGPGTRLTVT.

The V and J genes are TRBV19 and TRBJ2-5; unclear D gene. The CDR3 runs 13 residues. The V gene lost 1 base and the J gene lost 5 bases, with 8 bases spanning the gap. Germline loops: CDR1 LNHDA, CDR2 SQIVND (reference sequence). The CDR3 reads CASSIVDLETQYF. DNA for the CDR3: TGTGCCAGTAGTATAGTCGATCTGGAGACCCAGTACTTC.

This clone was seen only once. The chain is built from TRBV7-2 and TRBJ1-3, with 8 bases matching TRBD1. From germline, CDR1 is SGHTA and CDR2 FQGNSA. Trimming removed 5 bases from V and 3 bases from J; junction bases left unmatched: 9. The CDR3 contains 16 residues. For the CDR3, the DNA is TGTGCCAGCAGCCGTACCCCAGGGGGCGTTGGAAACACCATATATTTT. This sequence encodes CASSRTPGGVGNTIYF.

The chain links TRBV6-2 or TRBV6-3 to TRBJ2-7; D may correspond to TRBD1 or TRBD2 (5 bases each). The germline CDR1 and CDR2 sequences are MNHEY and SVGEGT. The ends were cut back, 6 bases at V and 3 bases at J, with 12 bases in the middle. The CDR3 runs to 13 residues. The CDR3 spells CASSDPGRYEQYF. In nucleotides, the CDR3 is TGTGCCAGCAGCGACCCGGGACGCTACGAGCAGTACTTC.

The chain is built from TRBV28 and TRBJ1-6; D call uncertain. V lost 3 bases and J 5 bases, leaving 11 bases between the germline ends. The CDR3 loop spans 15 amino acids. CDR1 is MDHEN, CDR2 SYDVKM, per germline. In nucleotides, the CDR3 is TGTGCCAGCAGTTTTCGGTTGGAGCATAATTCACCCCTCCACTTT. Protein product: CASSFRLEHNSPLHF.

This chain connects TRBV9 to TRBJ2-1, with 7 positions matching TRBD2. CDR1 is SGDLS, CDR2 YYNGEE, per germline. The trim removed 6 bases at V and 1 base at J, leaving 7 bases unmatched. This CDR3 has 15 amino acids. CDR3 protein: CASTRSGGSYNEQFF. As DNA, the CDR3 is TGTGCCAGCACTCGCTCGGGGGGATCCTACAATGAGCAGTTCTTC.

CDR3 bases: TGTGCCAGCAGCTTACGGACTAGCGGGAGAAAAACCGGGGAGCTGTTTTTT. This codes for CASSLRTSGRKTGELFF. The chain joins TRBV7-8 to TRBJ2-2; 13 positions agree with TRBD2. The CDR3 is 17 amino acids. Germline loops: CDR1 SGHVS, CDR2 FQNEAQ. Unmatched junction bases numbered 5, after V lost 2 bases and J lost 5 bases. Combining the CDR3 with reference TRBV7-8 and TRBJ2-2 gives the whole variable domain GAGVSQSPRYKVAKRGQDVALRCDPISGHVSLFWYQQALGQGPEFLTYFQNEAQLDKSGLPSDRFFAERPEGSVSTLKIQRTQQEDSAVYLCASSLRTSGRKTGELFFGEGSRLTVL.

The sample holds one count of this clone. The chain employs TRBV24-1 and TRBJ1-2; 11 bases agree with TRBD1. Germline CDR1 KGHDR, CDR2 SFDVKD. This CDR3 comprises 16 residues. The V gene end was trimmed by 4 bases and the J gene end by 4 bases; junction bases not matched to a gene: 7. The CDR3 loop is CATSDQGQGELYGYTF. Written as DNA, the CDR3 is TGTGCCACCAGTGACCAGGGACAGGGGGAACTCTATGGCTACACCTTC.

The table lists this clone with a count of one. This chain connects TRBV7-9 to TRBJ2-2; D gene uncertain. CDR3 length equals 13 residues. CDR1 and CDR2 from the germline V gene are SEHNR and FQNEAQ (reference sequence). The V and J ends lost 3 bases and 1 base respectively, with 3 bases between them. CDR3: CASSFLNTGELFF. The CDR3 DNA is TGTGCCAGCAGCTTCCTGAACACCGGGGAGCTGTTTTTT.

J is TRBJ2-6 and V is TRBV28, with D possibly being TRBD1 (5 bases). The CDR3 sequence is 17 residues long. The V end was cut by 6 bases, the J end by 4 bases, with 19 bases between. Germline CDR1 reads MDHEN; CDR2 reads SYDVKM. The CDR3 reads CASRPATGSGGANVLTF. The CDR3 region has the DNA TGTGCCAGCAGACCCGCAACAGGTTCTGGCGGGGCCAACGTCCTGACTTTC. Combining the CDR3 with reference TRBV28 and TRBJ2-6 gives the whole variable domain DVKVTQSSRYLVKRTGEKVFLECVQDMDHENMFWYRQDPGLGLRLIYFSYDVKMKEKGDIPEGYSVSREKKERFSLILESASTNQTSMYLCASRPATGSGGANVLTFGAGSRLTVL.

The chain carries TRBV5-1 and TRBJ1-2; D call uncertain. V was trimmed by 2 bases and J by 1 base, leaving 6 bases between them. Looked up from germline, CDR1 is SGHRS and CDR2 is YFSETQ. CDR3 size: 13 residues. The CDR3 sequence: CASSLGSNYGYTF. In nucleotides, the CDR3 is TGCGCCAGCAGCTTAGGGAGTAACTATGGCTACACCTTC.

The rearrangement uses TRBV6-6 and TRBJ1-5; D gene unclear. Germline V gives CDR1 MNHNY, CDR2 SVGAGI (reference sequence). V was clipped by 6 bases and J by 5 bases, with 14 bases between them. The CDR3 has 14 residues. The CDR3, as DNA: TGTGCCAGCAGGAACTGGGGTCGGGATCAGCCCCAGCATTTT. Its protein is CASRNWGRDQPQHF.

CDR3 sequence: CASSYLGPRVGEQYF. CDR3 bases: TGTGCCAGCAGTTATCTGGGGCCCCGAGTCGGTGAGCAGTACTTC. The chain uses TRBV6-2 or TRBV6-3 and TRBJ2-7; tentatively, D is TRBD1 (5 bases). Germline assignment: CDR1 MNHEY and CDR2 SVGEGT. CDR3 size: 15 residues. The V gene lost 3 bases and the J gene lost 7 bases, with 19 bases spanning the gap.

The rearrangement links TRBV10-3 to TRBJ1-2; D is unresolved. The CDR3 covers 21 residues. Trimming cost V 0 bases and J 1 base, with 27 bases left between them. Germline-derived CDR1 and CDR2 are ENHRY and SYGVKD. The CDR3 region is CAISESDGSELPATINYGYTF. CDR3 nucleotides: TGTGCCATCAGTGAGTCCGATGGTAGTGAACTGCCCGCTACGATTAACTATGGCTACACCTTC.

The V and J genes are TRBV10-3 and TRBJ1-5; 11 bases are shared with TRBD1. The CDR3 loop spans 15 amino acids. Trimming removed 2 bases from V and 5 bases from J; junction bases left unmatched: 2. CDR1 and CDR2 from the germline V gene are ENHRY and SYGVKD. Written as DNA, the CDR3 is TGTGCCATCAGTGAGGCGGGACAGGGGGATCAGCCCCAGCATTTT. Translation: CAISEAGQGDQPQHF.

In its sample, this clone was seen a few times. The rearrangement uses TRBV11-2 and TRBJ1-1, with unresolved D. V lost 0 bases and J lost 1, with 9 bases in between. This CDR3 contains 15 residues. The germline V gene has CDR1 SGHAT and CDR2 FQNNGV. The chain's CDR3 is CASSLEGRSNTEAFF. The DNA of the CDR3 is TGTGCCAGCAGCTTAGAGGGCAGGTCGAACACTGAAGCTTTCTTT.

The chain employs TRBV2 and TRBJ2-2; 9 positions agree with TRBD2. The CDR3 runs 15 residues. The J segment lost 6 bases and the V segment lost 7 bases, leaving 9 bases of the junction unmatched. Germline V gene data show CDR1 as SNHLY and CDR2 as FYNNEI. CDR3 amino acids: CASIEELAGSGELFF. The CDR3 region has the DNA TGTGCCAGCATCGAGGAACTAGCGGGTTCCGGGGAGCTGTTTTTT.

The chain has TRBV19 and TRBJ1-5; no clear D gene. The germline V and J ends were trimmed by 3 bases and 1 base, with 10 bases remaining between them. The germline CDR1 and CDR2 sequences are LNHDA and SQIVND (reference sequence). This CDR3 spans 15 amino acids. Written as DNA, the CDR3 is TGTGCCAGTAGTATCTGGGGTGACAGCAATCAGCCCCAGCATTTT. This gives the protein CASSIWGDSNQPQHF.

This clone was seen just once. This chain uses TRBV4-1 with TRBJ1-5; unclear D gene. This CDR3 is 13 amino acids long. Germline CDR1 and CDR2: MGHRA and YSYEKL. V was cut by 1 base and J by 6 bases, with 7 bases left in between. The CDR3 loop is CASSQGLGQPQHF. The CDR3 nucleotides are TGCGCCAGCAGCCAAGGGCTGGGTCAGCCCCAGCATTTT.